These 14 T cell receptor beta chains were sequenced from one sample in a study of blood T cell repertoires in COVID-19. Measured with immunoSEQ multiplex PCR; TCRdb has only the in-frame clones, and not every one. The sample consists of roughly 250,000 clones, roughly 80% of them appearing once. What was sequenced was peripheral blood. The receptors here all came from a woman over 75 with acute or convalescent COVID-19.

The chain couples TRBV28 to TRBJ1-2, with D possibly matching TRBD1 (5 bases). V lost 3 bases to trimming and J lost 4 bases, with 12 bases between them. This CDR3 has 14 residues. The germline V gene encodes CDR1 MDHEN and CDR2 SYDVKM. The CDR3 here is CASSFSGQGYGYTF. In nucleotides, the CDR3 is TGTGCCAGCAGTTTCTCCGGACAAGGCTATGGCTACACCTTC.

This chain connects TRBV2 to TRBJ2-7, with 7 bases lining up with TRBD2. This CDR3 is built from 15 residues. Germline CDR1 reads SNHLY; CDR2 reads FYNNEI. V lost 4 bases, J lost 2 bases, and 8 bases stayed unmatched. DNA for the CDR3: TGTGCCAGCAGTGCAGGTTGGGGGGGGGCCTACGAGCAGTACTTC. Translating gives CASSAGWGGAYEQYF.

This rearrangement joins TRBV30 to TRBJ2-3; 7 bases are shared with TRBD2. Germline values: CDR1 GTSNPN, CDR2 SVGIG (reference sequence). The V segment lost 1 base and the J segment 4 bases; nucleotides outside the gene matches: 5. The CDR3 has 14 residues. CDR3 in DNA: TGTGCCTGGAGTGGGACTAGAAGGGCAGATACGCAGTATTTT. As protein: CAWSGTRRADTQYF.

The CDR3, as DNA: TGTGCCAGCAACAGGGAAGAGAATTCACCCCTCCACTTT. Translation gives CASNREENSPLHF. V usage is TRBV19 and J usage is TRBJ1-6, with a possible D match to TRBD1 (6 bases). Trimming cost V 9 bases and J 7 bases, with 13 bases left between them. CDR1 is LNHDA and CDR2 is SQIVND in the germline V gene (reference sequence). This CDR3 comprises 13 residues.

The chain recombines TRBV5-1 with TRBJ1-4; TRBD1 matches at 11 bases. V was clipped by 4 bases and J by 5 bases; unmatched bases: 13. Germline CDR1 and CDR2: SGHRS and YFSETQ. CDR3 length equals 18 residues. The CDR3 region has the DNA TGCGCCAGCAGCCCTGGACAGGGGGCGACTCGGGGAAATGAAAAACTGTTTTTT. Translated: CASSPGQGATRGNEKLFF.

The chain has TRBV6-4 and TRBJ1-1; D uncertain. Trimming took off 3 bases at V and 1 base at J, with 6 bases between the two ends. There are 13 residues in the CDR3. CDR1 is MRHNA, CDR2 SNTAGT, per germline. This chain's CDR3 is CASSESGNTEAFF. The CDR3, as DNA: TGTGCCAGCAGTGAATCCGGGAACACTGAAGCTTTCTTT.

Turning to this clone: The sample contains more than one DNA sequence encoding this CDR3. The V and J genes are TRBV7-9 and TRBJ1-2; D ambiguous. Germline assignment: CDR1 SEHNR and CDR2 FQNEAQ (reference sequence). The CDR3 is made up of 12 amino acids. V was clipped by 4 bases and J by 4 bases, with 7 bases between them. CDR3 amino acids: CASSSRSYGYTF. The CDR3 coding sequence is TGTGCCAGCAGCTCGAGGAGCTATGGCTACACCTTC.

The CDR3 nucleotides are TGTGCCAGCAGCCAAGCCGACAGGGTGAATTCACCCCTCCACTTT. This translates into CASSQADRVNSPLHF. The chain combines TRBV3-1 (or the pseudogene TRBV3-2) with TRBJ1-6; 7 nucleotides agree with TRBD1. V was pared by 1 base and J by 7 bases, with 4 bases of the junction left unmatched. Germline V gene sequence: CDR1 LGHDT, CDR2 YNNKEL (reference sequence). The CDR3 is made up of 15 amino acids.

The chain has TRBV6-5 and TRBJ1-5; the D gene is possibly TRBD1 (5 bases). The CDR3 is 15 residues long. V was clipped by 2 bases and J by 3 bases, with 11 bases between them. Germline V gives CDR1 MNHEY, CDR2 SVGAGI. CDR3 bases: TGTGCCAGCAGTTACACCTCAGGGTCCAATCAGCCCCAGCATTTT. Encoded protein: CASSYTSGSNQPQHF.

In the case of this clone: This likely comes from a read error, as the CDR3 has no conserved phenylalanine or tryptophan at its end. No DNA is shown, since the ends of the CDR3 on it are uncertain; the CDR3 is the one TCRdb lists. The gene calls are TRBV7-8 and TRBJ1-1; TRBD1, the table's D call, was not compared with the DNA. The germline gives CDR1 SGHVS, CDR2 FQNEAQ. From its first to its last residue, the CDR3 has 16 amino acids. The CDR3 loop reads CASSRGTGSGVNLGTI.

This clone was seen at least ten times. The chain is built from TRBV15 and TRBJ2-7, with 7 bases fitting TRBD1. Germline V lookup: CDR1 LNHNV, CDR2 YYDKDF (reference sequence). The CDR3 runs 13 residues. J lost 5 bases, V lost 5 bases, and 6 bases had no gene match. The CDR3 region is CATSFRQGDEQYF. CDR3 in DNA: TGTGCCACCAGCTTCCGGCAGGGGGACGAGCAGTACTTC.

This clone was detected only a few times. V is TRBV5-1 and J is TRBJ1-2, with 7 bases aligning to TRBD1. Germline trimming cut 4 bases from V and 8 bases from J; bases unmatched to any gene: 8. CDR1 SGHRS and CDR2 YFSETQ come from the germline V gene. The CDR3 extends over 13 amino acids. CDR3 sequence (DNA): TGCGCCAGCAGCGCGACAGGGTTAGAAGGCTACACCTTC. Protein: CASSATGLEGYTF.

This clone has only one observation. The V gene is TRBV19, the J gene TRBJ2-3; D may be TRBD2 (6 bases). V lost 1 base and J 0 bases, leaving 11 bases between the germline ends. Per the germline V gene, CDR1 is LNHDA and CDR2 is SQIVND (reference sequence). The CDR3 extends over 16 amino acids. In nucleotides, the CDR3 is TGTGCCAGTAGTATAGCTGCAGGGACTAGCACAGATACGCAGTATTTT. It codes for CASSIAAGTSTDTQYF.

The table lists this clone with a count of one. The chain recombines TRBV6-5 with TRBJ2-4; D call uncertain. V was cut by 6 bases and J by 3 bases, with 15 bases left in between. The CDR3 is made up of 15 amino acids. The germline gives CDR1 MNHEY, CDR2 SVGAGI. The CDR3 DNA sequence: TGTGCCAGCAGCAACCAACCCCCGGGCAAAAACATTCAGTACTTC. This gives the protein CASSNQPPGKNIQYF.